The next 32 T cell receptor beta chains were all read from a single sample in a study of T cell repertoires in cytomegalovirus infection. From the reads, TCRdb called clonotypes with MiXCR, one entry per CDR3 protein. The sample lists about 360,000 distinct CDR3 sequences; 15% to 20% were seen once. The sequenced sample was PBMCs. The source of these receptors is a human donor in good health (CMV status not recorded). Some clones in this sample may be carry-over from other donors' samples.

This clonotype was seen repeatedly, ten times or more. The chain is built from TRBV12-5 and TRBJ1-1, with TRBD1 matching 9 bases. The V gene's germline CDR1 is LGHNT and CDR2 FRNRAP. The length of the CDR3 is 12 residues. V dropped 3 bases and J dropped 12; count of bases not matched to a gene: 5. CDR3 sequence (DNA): TGTGCTAGTGGTTTTCCGGGACAGGGAACTTTCTTT. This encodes CASGFPGQGTFF. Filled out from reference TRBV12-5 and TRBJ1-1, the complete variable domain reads DARVTQTPRHKVTEMGQEVTMRCQPILGHNTVFWYRQTMMQGLELLAYFRNRAPLDDSGMPKDRFSAEMPDATLATLKIQPSEPRDSAVYFCASGFPGQGTFFGQGTRLTVV.

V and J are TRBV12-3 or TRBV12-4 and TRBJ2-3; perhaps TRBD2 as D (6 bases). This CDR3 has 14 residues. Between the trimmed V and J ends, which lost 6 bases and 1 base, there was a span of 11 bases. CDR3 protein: CASRPGLRTDTQYF. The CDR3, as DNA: TGTGCCAGCAGGCCGGGACTCCGCACAGATACGCAGTATTTT.

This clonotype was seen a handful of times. As DNA, the CDR3 is TGTGCCAGCAGCGCAGGGTTCACACAGGGGACGGAGACCCAGTACTTC. Protein: CASSAGFTQGTETQYF. The chain carries TRBV11-3 and TRBJ2-5; TRBD1 agrees at 7 bases. CDR1 and CDR2 from the germline V gene are SGHNT and YENEEA. V gave up 5 bases and J gave up 5 bases; unmatched junction bases: 14. The CDR3 has 16 residues.

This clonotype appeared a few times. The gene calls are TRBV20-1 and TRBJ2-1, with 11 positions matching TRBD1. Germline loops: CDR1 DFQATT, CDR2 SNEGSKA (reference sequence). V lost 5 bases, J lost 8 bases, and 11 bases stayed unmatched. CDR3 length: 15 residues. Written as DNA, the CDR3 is TGCAGTGCTTGGGACAGGGGGGGCCCGGGTTATGAGCAGTTCTTC. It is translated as CSAWDRGGPGYEQFF.

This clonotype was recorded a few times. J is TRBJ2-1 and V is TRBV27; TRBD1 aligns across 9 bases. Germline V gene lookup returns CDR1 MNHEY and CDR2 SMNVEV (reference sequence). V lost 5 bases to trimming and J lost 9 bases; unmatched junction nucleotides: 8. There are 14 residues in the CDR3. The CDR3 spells CASSNGQGTGEQFF. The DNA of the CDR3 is TGTGCCAGCAGTAATGGACAGGGGACGGGTGAGCAGTTCTTC.

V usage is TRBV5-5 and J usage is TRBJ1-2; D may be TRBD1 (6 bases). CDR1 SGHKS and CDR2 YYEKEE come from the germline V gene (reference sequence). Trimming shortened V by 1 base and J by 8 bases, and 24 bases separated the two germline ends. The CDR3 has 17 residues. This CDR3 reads CASSLLPTQGSPGGYTF. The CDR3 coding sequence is TGTGCCAGCAGCTTGTTGCCAACCCAGGGGTCCCCGGGGGGCTACACCTTC. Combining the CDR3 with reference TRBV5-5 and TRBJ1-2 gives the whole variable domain DAGVTQSPTHLIKTRGQQVTLRCSPISGHKSVSWYQQVLGQGPQFIFQYYEKEERGRGNFPDRFSARQFPNYSSELNVNALLLGDSALYLCASSLLPTQGSPGGYTFGSGTRLTVV.

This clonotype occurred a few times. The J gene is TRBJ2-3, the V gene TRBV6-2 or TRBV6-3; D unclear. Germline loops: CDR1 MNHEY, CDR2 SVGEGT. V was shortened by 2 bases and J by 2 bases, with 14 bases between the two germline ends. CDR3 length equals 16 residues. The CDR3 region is CASSYRPSRPTDTQYF. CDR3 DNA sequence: TGTGCCAGCAGTTACCGTCCTTCGAGACCCACAGATACGCAGTATTTT.

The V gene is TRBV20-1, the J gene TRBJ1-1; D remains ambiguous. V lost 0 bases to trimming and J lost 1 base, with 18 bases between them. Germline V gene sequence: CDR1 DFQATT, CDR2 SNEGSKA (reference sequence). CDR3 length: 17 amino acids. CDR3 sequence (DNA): TGCAGTGCTAGAGATCTTGGGATCAGGTGTACGAACACTGAAGCTTTCTTT. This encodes CSARDLGIRCTNTEAFF.

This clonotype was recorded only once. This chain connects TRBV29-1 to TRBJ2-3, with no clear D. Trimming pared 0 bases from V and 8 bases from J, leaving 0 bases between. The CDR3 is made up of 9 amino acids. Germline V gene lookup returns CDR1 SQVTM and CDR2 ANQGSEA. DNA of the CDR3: TGCAGCGTTGAAGATACGCAGTATTTT. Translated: CSVEDTQYF.

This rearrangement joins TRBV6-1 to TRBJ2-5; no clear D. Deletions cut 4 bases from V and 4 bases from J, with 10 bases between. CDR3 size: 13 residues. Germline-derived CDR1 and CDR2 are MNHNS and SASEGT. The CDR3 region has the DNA TGTGCCAGCAGTGCGTTGTCATCAGAGACCCAGTACTTC. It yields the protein CASSALSSETQYF.

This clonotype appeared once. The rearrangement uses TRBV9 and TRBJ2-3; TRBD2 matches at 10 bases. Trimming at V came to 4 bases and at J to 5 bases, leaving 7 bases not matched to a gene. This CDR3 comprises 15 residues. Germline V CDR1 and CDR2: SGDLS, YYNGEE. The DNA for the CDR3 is TGTGCCAGCAGCTGGAGCGGGGGGGCAGGAGATACGCAGTATTTT. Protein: CASSWSGGAGDTQYF. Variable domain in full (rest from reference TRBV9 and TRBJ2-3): DSGVTQTPKHLITATGQRVTLRCSPRSGDLSVYWYQQSLDQGLQFLIQYYNGEERAKGNILERFSAQQFPDLHSELNLSSLELGDSALYFCASSWSGGAGDTQYFGPGTRLTVL.

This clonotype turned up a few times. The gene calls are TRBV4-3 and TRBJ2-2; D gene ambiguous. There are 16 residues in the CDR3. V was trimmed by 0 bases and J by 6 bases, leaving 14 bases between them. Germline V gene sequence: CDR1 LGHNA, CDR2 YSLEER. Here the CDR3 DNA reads TGCGCCAGCAGCCAAGATGGCTTCACTGGGGCCGGGGAGCTGTTTTTT. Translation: CASSQDGFTGAGELFF.

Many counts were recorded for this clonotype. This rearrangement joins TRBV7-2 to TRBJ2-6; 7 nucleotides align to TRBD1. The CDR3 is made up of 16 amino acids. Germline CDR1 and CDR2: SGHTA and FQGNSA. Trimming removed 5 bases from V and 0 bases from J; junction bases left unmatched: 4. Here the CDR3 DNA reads TGTGCCAGCAGCCCCGACAGGGTCTCTGGGGCCAACGTCCTGACTTTC. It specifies CASSPDRVSGANVLTF.

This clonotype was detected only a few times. CDR3: CASSLFTSSNTEAFF. DNA for the CDR3: TGTGCCAGCAGTTTATTTACTAGCTCGAACACTGAAGCTTTCTTT. V gene TRBV28 combines with J gene TRBJ1-1; D not certain. V was clipped by 1 base and J by 1 base, with 10 bases between them. The CDR3 is made up of 15 amino acids. Germline values: CDR1 MDHEN, CDR2 SYDVKM.

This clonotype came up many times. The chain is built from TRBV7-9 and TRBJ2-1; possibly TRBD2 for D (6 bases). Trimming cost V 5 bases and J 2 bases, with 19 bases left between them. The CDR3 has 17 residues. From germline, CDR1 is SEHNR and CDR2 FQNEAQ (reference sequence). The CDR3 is CASSPPGGDSPYNEQFF. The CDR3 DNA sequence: TGTGCCAGCAGCCCCCCCGGGGGTGATTCACCCTACAATGAGCAGTTCTTC.

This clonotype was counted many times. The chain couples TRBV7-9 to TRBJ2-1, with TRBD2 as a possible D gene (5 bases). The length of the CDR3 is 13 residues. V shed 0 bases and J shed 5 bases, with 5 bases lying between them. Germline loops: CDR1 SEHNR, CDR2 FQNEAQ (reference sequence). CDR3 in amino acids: CASSLAGDNEQFF. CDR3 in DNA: TGTGCCAGCAGCTTAGCCGGGGACAATGAGCAGTTCTTC.

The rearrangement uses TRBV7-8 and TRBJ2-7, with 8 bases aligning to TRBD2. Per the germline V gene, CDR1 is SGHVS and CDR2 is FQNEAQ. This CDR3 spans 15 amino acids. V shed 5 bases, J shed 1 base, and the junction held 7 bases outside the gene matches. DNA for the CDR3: TGTGCCAGCAGCGGACTAAGCGGGGGATCCTACGAGCAGTACTTC. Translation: CASSGLSGGSYEQYF.

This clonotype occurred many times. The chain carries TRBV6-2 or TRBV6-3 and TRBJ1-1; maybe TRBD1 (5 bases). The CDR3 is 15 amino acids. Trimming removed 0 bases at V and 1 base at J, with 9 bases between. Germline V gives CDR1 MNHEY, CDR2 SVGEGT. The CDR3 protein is CASSYSTRGNTEAFF. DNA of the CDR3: TGTGCCAGCAGTTACTCGACTAGGGGGAACACTGAAGCTTTCTTT.

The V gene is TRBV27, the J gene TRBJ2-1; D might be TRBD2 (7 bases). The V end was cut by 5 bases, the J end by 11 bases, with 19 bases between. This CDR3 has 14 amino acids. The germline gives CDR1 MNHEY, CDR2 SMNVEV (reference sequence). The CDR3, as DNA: TGTGCCAGCAGTCAAGGGACTGGCGGGGGCCAGCAGTTCTTC. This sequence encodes CASSQGTGGGQQFF.

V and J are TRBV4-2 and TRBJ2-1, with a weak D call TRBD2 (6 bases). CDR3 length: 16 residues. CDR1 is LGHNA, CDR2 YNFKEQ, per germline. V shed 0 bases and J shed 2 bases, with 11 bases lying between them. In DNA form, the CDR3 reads TGTGCCAGCAGCCAAGAAAGCGGGCCCCCCTACAATGAGCAGTTCTTC. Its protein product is CASSQESGPPYNEQFF.

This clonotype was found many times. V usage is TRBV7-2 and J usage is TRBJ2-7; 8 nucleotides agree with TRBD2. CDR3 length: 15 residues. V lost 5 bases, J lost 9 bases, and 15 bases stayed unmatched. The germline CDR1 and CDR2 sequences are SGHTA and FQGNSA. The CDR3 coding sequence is TGTGCCAGCAGCCGGGGGGGACAACCAGATTTGGGGCAGTACTTC. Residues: CASSRGGQPDLGQYF.

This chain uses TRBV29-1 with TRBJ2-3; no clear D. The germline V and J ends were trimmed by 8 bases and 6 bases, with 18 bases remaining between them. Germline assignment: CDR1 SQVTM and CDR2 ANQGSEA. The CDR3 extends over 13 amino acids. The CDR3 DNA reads TGCAGCTTTACCCTGGCCTACTCGGATACGCAGTATTTT. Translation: CSFTLAYSDTQYF.

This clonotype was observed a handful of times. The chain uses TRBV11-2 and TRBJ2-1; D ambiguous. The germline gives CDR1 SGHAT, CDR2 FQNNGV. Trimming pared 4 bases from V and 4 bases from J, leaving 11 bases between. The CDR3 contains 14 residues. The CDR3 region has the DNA TGTGCCAGCAGCTCTGCATCCGGATACAATGAGCAGTTCTTC. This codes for CASSSASGYNEQFF.

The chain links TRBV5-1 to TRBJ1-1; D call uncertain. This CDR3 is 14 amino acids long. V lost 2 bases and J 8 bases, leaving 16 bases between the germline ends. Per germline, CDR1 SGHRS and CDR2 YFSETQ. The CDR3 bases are TGCGCCAGCAGCTTCGGCAGGACGGCAATGGAAGCTTTCTTT. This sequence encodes CASSFGRTAMEAFF.

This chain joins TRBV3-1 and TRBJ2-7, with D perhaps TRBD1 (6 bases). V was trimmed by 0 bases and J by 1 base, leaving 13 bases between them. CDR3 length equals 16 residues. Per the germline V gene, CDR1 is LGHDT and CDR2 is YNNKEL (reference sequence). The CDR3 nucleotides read TGTGCCAGCAGCCAAGATCGGTTCAGGGGTTCCTACGAGCAGTACTTC. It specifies CASSQDRFRGSYEQYF.

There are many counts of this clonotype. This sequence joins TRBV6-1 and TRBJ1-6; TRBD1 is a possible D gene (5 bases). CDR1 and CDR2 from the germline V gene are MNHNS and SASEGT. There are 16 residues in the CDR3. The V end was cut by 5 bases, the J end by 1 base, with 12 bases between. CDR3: CASSTGEGSYNSPLHF. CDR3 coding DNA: TGTGCCAGCAGTACTGGCGAGGGGTCCTATAATTCACCCCTCCACTTT.

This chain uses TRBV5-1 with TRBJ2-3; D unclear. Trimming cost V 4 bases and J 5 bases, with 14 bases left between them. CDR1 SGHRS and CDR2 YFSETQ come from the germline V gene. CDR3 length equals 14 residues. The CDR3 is CASSTRAQEDTQYF. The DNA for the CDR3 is TGCGCCAGCAGCACCCGGGCCCAAGAAGATACGCAGTATTTT.

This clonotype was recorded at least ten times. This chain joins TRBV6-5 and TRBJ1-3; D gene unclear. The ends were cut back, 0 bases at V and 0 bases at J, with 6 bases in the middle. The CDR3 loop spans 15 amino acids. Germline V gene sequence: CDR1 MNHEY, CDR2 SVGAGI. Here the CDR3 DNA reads TGTGCCAGCAGTTACTCTATCCTCTCTGGAAACACCATATATTTT. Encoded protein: CASSYSILSGNTIYF.

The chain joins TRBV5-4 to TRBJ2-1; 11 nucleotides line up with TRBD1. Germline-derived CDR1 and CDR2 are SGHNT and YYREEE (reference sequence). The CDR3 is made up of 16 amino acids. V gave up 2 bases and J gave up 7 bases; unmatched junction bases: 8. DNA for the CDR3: TGTGCCAGCAGCTTACCCGGGACAGGGGGGCAGAATGAGCAGTTCTTC. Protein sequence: CASSLPGTGGQNEQFF.

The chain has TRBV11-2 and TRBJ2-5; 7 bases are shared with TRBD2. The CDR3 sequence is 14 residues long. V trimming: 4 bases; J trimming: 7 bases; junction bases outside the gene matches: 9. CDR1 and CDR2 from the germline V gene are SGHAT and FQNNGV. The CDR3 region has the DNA TGTGCCAGCAGCTCGGGACTACGCGCGGGGACCCAGTACTTC. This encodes CASSSGLRAGTQYF.

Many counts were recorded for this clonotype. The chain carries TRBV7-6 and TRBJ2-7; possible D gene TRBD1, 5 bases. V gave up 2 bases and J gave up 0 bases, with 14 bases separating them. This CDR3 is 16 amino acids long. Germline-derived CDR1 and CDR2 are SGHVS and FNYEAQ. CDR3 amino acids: CASSLYTGGSSYEQYF. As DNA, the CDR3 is TGTGCCAGCAGCTTATATACAGGCGGTTCCTCCTACGAGCAGTACTTC.

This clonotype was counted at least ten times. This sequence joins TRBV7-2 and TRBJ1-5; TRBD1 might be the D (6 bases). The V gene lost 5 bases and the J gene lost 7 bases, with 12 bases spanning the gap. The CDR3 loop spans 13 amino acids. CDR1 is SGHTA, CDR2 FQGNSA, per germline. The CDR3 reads CASSPSGGQPQHF. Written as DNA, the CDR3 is TGTGCCAGCAGCCCCTCGGGGGGCCAGCCCCAGCATTTT. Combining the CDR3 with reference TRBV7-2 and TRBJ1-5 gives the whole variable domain GAGVSQSPSNKVTEKGKDVELRCDPISGHTALYWYRQSLGQGLEFLIYFQGNSAPDKSGLPSDRFSAERTGGSVSTLTIQRTQQEDSAVYLCASSPSGGQPQHFGDGTRLSIL.